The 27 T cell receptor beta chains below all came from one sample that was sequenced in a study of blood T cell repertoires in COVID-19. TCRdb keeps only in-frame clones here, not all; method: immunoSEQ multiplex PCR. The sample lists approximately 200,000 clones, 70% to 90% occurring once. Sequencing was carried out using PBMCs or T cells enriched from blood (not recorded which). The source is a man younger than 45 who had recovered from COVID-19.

CDR3 in DNA: TGCGCCAGCAGTACCGGGACACTTAGCACAGATACGCAGTATTTT. Amino acid sequence: CASSTGTLSTDTQYF. The chain carries TRBV5-1 and TRBJ2-3; D is possibly TRBD1 (6 bases). Trimming removed 5 bases from V and 0 bases from J, with 13 bases in between. Germline CDR1 is SGHRS and CDR2 is YFSETQ. This CDR3 comprises 15 residues.

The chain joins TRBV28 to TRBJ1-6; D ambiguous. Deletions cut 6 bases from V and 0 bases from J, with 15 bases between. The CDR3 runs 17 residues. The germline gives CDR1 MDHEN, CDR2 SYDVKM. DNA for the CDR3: TGTGCCAGCAGCCCCCACAGTCCAAGCTCCTATAATTCACCCCTCCACTTT. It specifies CASSPHSPSSYNSPLHF.

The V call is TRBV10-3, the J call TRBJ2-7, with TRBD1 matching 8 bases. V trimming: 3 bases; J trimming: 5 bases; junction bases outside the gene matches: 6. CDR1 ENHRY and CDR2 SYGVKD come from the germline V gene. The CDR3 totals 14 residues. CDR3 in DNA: TGTGCCATCAGTGAAGCCCCGACAGGGGACGAGCAGTACTTC. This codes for CAISEAPTGDEQYF.

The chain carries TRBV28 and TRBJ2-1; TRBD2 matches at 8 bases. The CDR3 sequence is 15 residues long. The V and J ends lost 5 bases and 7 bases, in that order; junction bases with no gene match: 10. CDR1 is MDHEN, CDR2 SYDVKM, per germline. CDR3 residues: CASSELAGGKNEQFF. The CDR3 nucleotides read TGTGCCAGCAGTGAGCTTGCGGGAGGTAAGAATGAGCAGTTCTTC.

CDR3 in amino acids: CASSNSGKGEQYF. Written as DNA, the CDR3 is TGTGCCAGCAGCAATAGCGGGAAGGGCGAGCAGTACTTC. The chain combines TRBV11-2 with TRBJ2-7; 8 bases fit TRBD2. Unmatched junction bases numbered 6, after V lost 5 bases and J lost 6 bases. Per germline, CDR1 SGHAT and CDR2 FQNNGV. This CDR3 region has 13 residues.

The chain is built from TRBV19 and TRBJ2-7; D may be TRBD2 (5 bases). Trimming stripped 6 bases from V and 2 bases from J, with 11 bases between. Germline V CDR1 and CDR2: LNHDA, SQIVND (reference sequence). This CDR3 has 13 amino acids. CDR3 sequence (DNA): TGTGCCAGTAGGGGCGGACTTACCTACGAGCAGTACTTC. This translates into CASRGGLTYEQYF.

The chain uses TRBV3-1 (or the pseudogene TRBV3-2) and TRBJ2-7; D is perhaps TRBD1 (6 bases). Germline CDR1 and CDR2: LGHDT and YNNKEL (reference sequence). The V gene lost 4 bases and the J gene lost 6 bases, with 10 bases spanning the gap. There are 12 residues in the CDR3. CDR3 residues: CASSRTGREQYF. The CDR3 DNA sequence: TGTGCCAGCAGCCGAACAGGGCGCGAGCAGTACTTC.

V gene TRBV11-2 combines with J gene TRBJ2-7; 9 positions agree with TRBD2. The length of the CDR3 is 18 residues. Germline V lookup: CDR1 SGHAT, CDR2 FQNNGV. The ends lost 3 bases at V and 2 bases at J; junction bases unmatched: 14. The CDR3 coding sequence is TGTGCCAGCAGCTTCCGGGAAACCAGCGGGAGGTTCCCCTACGAGCAGTACTTC. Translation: CASSFRETSGRFPYEQYF.

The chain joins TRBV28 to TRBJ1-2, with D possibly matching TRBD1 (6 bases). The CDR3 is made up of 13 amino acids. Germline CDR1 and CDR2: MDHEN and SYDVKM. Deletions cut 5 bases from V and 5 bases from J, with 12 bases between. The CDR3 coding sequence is TGTGCCAGCAGTCCGGACAGATTATATGGCTACACCTTC. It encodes CASSPDRLYGYTF.

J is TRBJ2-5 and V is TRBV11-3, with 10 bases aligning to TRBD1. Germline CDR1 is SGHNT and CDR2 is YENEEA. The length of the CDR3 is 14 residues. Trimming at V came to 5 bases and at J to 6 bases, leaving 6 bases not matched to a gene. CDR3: CASSARQGAKTQYF. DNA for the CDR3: TGTGCCAGCAGCGCAAGACAGGGGGCCAAGACCCAGTACTTC.

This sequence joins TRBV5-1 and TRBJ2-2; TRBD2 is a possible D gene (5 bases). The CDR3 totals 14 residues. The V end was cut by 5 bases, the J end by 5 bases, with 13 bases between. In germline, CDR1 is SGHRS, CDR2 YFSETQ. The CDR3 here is CASSRGSPTGELFF. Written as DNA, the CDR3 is TGCGCCAGCAGTCGGGGTAGCCCAACCGGGGAGCTGTTTTTT.

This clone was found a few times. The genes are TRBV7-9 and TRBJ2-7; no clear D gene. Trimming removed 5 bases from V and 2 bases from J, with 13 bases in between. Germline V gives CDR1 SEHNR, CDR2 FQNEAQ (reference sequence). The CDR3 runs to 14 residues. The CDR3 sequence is CASSPSGRTYEQYF. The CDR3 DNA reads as TGTGCCAGCAGCCCGTCCGGCAGGACCTACGAGCAGTACTTC.

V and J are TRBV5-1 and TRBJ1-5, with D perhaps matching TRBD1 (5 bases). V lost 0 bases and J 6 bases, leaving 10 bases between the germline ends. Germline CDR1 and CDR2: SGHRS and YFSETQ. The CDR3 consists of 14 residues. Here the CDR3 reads CASSLEGDSQPQHF. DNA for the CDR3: TGCGCCAGCAGCTTGGAAGGGGATAGTCAGCCCCAGCATTTT.

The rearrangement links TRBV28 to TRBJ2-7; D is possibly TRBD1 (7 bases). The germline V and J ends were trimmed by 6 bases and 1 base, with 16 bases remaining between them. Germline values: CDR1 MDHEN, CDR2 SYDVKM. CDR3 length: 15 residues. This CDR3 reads CASSPTGRNSYEQYF. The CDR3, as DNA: TGTGCCAGCAGCCCGACAGGGAGGAATTCCTACGAGCAGTACTTC.

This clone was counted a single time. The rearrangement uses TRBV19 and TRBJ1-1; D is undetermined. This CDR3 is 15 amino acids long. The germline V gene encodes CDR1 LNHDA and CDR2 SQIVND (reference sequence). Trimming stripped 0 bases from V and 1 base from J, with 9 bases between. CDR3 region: CASSIDSAGNTEAFF. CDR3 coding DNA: TGTGCCAGTAGTATAGATTCCGCGGGGAACACTGAAGCTTTCTTT.

Here the CDR3 reads CASSKWTGENGYTF. The DNA for the CDR3 is TGTGCCAGCAGTAAATGGACAGGGGAGAATGGCTACACCTTC. This chain uses TRBV6-5 with TRBJ1-2, with 9 positions matching TRBD1. The germline V gene encodes CDR1 MNHEY and CDR2 SVGAGI. Losses at the gene ends were 5 bases for V and 6 bases for J; bases not matched to a gene: 7. This CDR3 is built from 14 residues.

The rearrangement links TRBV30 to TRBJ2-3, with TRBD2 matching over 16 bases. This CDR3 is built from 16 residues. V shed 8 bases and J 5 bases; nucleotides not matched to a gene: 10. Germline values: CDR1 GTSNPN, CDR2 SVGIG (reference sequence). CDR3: CATTGTSGGAKDTQYF. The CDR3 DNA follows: TGTGCCACTACCGGGACTAGCGGGGGGGCAAAAGATACGCAGTATTTT. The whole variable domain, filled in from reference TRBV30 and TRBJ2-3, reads SQTIHQWPATLVQPVGSPLSLECTVEGTSNPNLYWYRQAAGRGLQLLFYSVGIGQISSEVPQNLSASRPQDRQFILSSKKLLLSDSGFYLCATTGTSGGAKDTQYFGPGTRLTVL.

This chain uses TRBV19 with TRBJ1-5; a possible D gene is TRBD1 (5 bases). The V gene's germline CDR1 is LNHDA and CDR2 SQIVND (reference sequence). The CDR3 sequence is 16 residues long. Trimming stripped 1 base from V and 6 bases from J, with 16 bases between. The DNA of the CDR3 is TGTGCCAGTAGTATAGGTTCCGGGGGAGTGGGTCAGCCCCAGCATTTT. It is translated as CASSIGSGGVGQPQHF.

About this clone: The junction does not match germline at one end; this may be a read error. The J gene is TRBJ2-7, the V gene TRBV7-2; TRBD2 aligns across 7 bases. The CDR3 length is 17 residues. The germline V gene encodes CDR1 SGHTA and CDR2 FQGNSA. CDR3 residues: CASGFLLSGTSVDEQYF. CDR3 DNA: TGTGCCAGCGGCTTCCTACTAAGCGGGACCAGCGTAGACGAGCAGTACTTC.

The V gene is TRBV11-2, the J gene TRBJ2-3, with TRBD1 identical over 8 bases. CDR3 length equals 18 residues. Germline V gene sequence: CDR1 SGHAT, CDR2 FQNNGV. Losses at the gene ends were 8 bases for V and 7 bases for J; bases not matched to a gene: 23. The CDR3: CASLKELTGTGRLYTQYF. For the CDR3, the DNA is TGTGCCAGCCTGAAGGAGCTAACCGGGACAGGTCGTTTATATACGCAGTATTTT. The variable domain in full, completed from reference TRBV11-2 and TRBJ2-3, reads EAGVAQSPRYKIIEKRQSVAFWCNPISGHATLYWYQQILGQGPKLLIQFQNNGVVDDSQLPKDRFSAERLKGVDSTLKIQPAKLEDSAVYLCASLKELTGTGRLYTQYFGPGTRLTVL.

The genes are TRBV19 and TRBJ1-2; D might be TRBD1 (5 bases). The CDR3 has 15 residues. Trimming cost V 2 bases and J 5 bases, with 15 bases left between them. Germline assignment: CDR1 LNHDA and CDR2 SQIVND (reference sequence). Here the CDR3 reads CASSISLVKGYGYTF. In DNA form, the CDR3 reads TGTGCCAGTAGTATATCGTTGGTTAAGGGGTATGGCTACACCTTC. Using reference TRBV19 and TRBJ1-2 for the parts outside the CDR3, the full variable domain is DGGITQSPKYLFRKEGQNVTLSCEQNLNHDAMYWYRQDPGQGLRLIYYSQIVNDFQKGDIAEGYSVSREKKESFPLTVTSAQKNPTAFYLCASSISLVKGYGYTFGSGTRLTVV.

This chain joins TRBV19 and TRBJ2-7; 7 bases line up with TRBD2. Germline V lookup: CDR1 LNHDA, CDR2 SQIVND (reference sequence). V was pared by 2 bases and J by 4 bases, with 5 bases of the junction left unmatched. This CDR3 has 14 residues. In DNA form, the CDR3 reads TGTGCCAGTAGTATACGTCAGGGAGGGTACGAGCAGTACTTC. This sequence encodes CASSIRQGGYEQYF.

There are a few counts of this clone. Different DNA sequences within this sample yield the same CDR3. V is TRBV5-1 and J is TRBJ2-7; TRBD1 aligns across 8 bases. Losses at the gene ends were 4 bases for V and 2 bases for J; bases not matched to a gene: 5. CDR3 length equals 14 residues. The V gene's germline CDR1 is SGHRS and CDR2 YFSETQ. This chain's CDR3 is CASSVGQGAYEQYF. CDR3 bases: TGCGCCAGCAGCGTCGGACAGGGAGCCTACGAGCAGTACTTC.

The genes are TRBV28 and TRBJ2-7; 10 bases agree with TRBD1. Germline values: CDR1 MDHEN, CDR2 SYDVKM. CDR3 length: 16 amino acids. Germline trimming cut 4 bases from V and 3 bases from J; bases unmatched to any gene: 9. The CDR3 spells CASSYTGGQGIYEQYF. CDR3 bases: TGTGCCAGCAGTTACACCGGGGGACAGGGGATCTACGAGCAGTACTTC.

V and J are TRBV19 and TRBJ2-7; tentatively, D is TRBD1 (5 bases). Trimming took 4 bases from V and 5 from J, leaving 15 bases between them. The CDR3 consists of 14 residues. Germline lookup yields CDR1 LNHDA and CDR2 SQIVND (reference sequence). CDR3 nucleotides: TGTGCCAGTAGTAATTCGGCGCAGGGCCACGAGCAGTACTTC. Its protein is CASSNSAQGHEQYF.

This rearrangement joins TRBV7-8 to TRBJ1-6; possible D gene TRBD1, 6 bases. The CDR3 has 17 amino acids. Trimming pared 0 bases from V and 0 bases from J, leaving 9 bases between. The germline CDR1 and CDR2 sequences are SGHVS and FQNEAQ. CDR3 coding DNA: TGTGCCAGCAGCTTAGCGCAGGGGAGCTCCTATAATTCACCCCTCCACTTT. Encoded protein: CASSLAQGSSYNSPLHF.

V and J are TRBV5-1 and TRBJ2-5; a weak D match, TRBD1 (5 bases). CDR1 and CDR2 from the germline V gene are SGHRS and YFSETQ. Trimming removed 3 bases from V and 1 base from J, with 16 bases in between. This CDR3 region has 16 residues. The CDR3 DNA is TGCGCCAGCAGCTCCGAAAGACAGCCTGCCCAAGAGACCCAGTACTTC. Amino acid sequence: CASSSERQPAQETQYF.